Below, 30 T cell receptor beta chains from the same sample are listed, as sequenced in a study of blood T cell repertoires in COVID-19. TCRdb's table, derived via immunoSEQ multiplex PCR, lists solely in-frame clones and lacks some. This table holds approximately 130,000 clones, around 83% found once. The sequenced sample was peripheral blood. Receptor source: a human donor in a cohort sampled during active COVID-19.

The count of this clone is one. The chain has TRBV5-1 and TRBJ1-2, with D unresolved. The V gene lost 4 bases and the J gene lost 0 bases, with 10 bases spanning the gap. The germline V gene has CDR1 SGHRS and CDR2 YFSETQ. This CDR3 has 14 amino acids. CDR3 amino acids: CASSPPVSNYGYTF. CDR3 sequence (DNA): TGCGCCAGCAGCCCCCCGGTTTCTAACTATGGCTACACCTTC.

The chain links TRBV5-1 to TRBJ2-5, with D maybe TRBD1 (6 bases). V shed 0 bases and J shed 3 bases, with 15 bases lying between them. The germline V gene encodes CDR1 SGHRS and CDR2 YFSETQ. This CDR3 is built from 16 residues. This chain's CDR3 is CASSLVRTDGEETQYF. DNA of the CDR3: TGCGCCAGCAGCTTGGTCCGGACAGACGGTGAAGAGACCCAGTACTTC. Variable domain in full (rest from reference TRBV5-1 and TRBJ2-5): KAGVTQTPRYLIKTRGQQVTLSCSPISGHRSVSWYQQTPGQGLQFLFEYFSETQRNKGNFPGRFSGRQFSNSRSEMNVSTLELGDSALYLCASSLVRTDGEETQYFGPGTRLLVL.

The CDR3 sequence: CASTHRGQTGELFF. CDR3 nucleotides: TGTGCCAGCACTCACAGGGGGCAAACCGGGGAGCTGTTTTTT. The chain employs TRBV25-1 and TRBJ2-2; the match to TRBD1 covers 9 bases. CDR1 MGHDK and CDR2 SYGVNS come from the germline V gene. V lost 7 bases, J lost 5 bases, and 5 bases stayed unmatched. The CDR3 totals 14 residues.

This chain uses TRBV19 with TRBJ1-5; weak D call: TRBD1 (5 bases). Trimming removed 5 bases from V and 5 bases from J, with 10 bases in between. This CDR3 is built from 13 residues. Looked up from germline, CDR1 is LNHDA and CDR2 is SQIVND (reference sequence). The CDR3 DNA sequence: TGTGCCAGTAGTTTGGGGCTAGATCAGCCCCAGCATTTT. Amino acid sequence: CASSLGLDQPQHF.

This chain joins TRBV19 and TRBJ1-6, with 9 bases fitting TRBD1. Germline V lookup: CDR1 LNHDA, CDR2 SQIVND (reference sequence). There are 13 residues in the CDR3. The junction had 4 bases not matched to a gene; V was cut back by 6 bases and J by 10 bases. CDR3 DNA: TGTGCCAGTAGAGGGACAGGGCAGTCACCCCTCCACTTT. As protein: CASRGTGQSPLHF.

The V and J genes are TRBV2 and TRBJ2-1; TRBD2 matches at 9 bases. In germline, CDR1 is SNHLY, CDR2 FYNNEI. This CDR3 is built from 15 residues. Trimming removed 5 bases from V and 7 bases from J; junction bases left unmatched: 9. DNA of the CDR3: TGTGCCAGCAGTTGGCGGGAGGGCGGGGGGAATGAGCAGTTCTTC. It is translated as CASSWREGGGNEQFF.

V usage is TRBV4-3 and J usage is TRBJ1-2; D is unresolved. Trimming removed 5 bases at V and 5 bases at J, with 12 bases between. The CDR3 is 13 amino acids. Germline-derived CDR1 and CDR2 are LGHNA and YSLEER. The CDR3 bases are TGCGCCAGCAGCTATTACGGGGAGTATGGCTACACCTTC. Its protein is CASSYYGEYGYTF.

The chain carries TRBV5-6 and TRBJ1-1; D is possibly TRBD1 (5 bases). This CDR3 comprises 13 residues. CDR1 SGHDT and CDR2 YYEEEE come from the germline V gene. Trimming took 1 base from V and 5 from J, leaving 9 bases between them. In DNA, the CDR3 is TGTGCCAGCAGCTTGAAGGGGTGGACTGAAGCTTTCTTT. It specifies CASSLKGWTEAFF.

The chain uses TRBV5-1 and TRBJ2-2, with 12 positions matching TRBD2. The germline V gene has CDR1 SGHRS and CDR2 YFSETQ. The CDR3 extends over 16 amino acids. V lost 4 bases, J lost 5 bases, and 6 bases stayed unmatched. The chain's CDR3 is CASSRLAGAGTGELFF. In DNA, the CDR3 is TGCGCCAGCAGCAGACTAGCGGGAGCAGGGACCGGGGAGCTGTTTTTT.

The rearrangement uses TRBV7-6 and TRBJ2-5; D remains ambiguous. Trimming removed 5 bases from V and 5 bases from J, with 9 bases in between. The CDR3 extends over 12 amino acids. Germline CDR1 is SGHVS and CDR2 is FNYEAQ. CDR3 in DNA: TGTGCCAGCAGCCAGGAAAGCGAGACCCAGTACTTC. Its protein product is CASSQESETQYF. Supplemented by reference TRBV7-6 and TRBJ2-5, the full variable domain reads GAGVSQSPRYKVTKRGQDVALRCDPISGHVSLYWYRQALGQGPEFLTYFNYEAQQDKSGLPNDRFSAERPEGSISTLTIQRTEQRDSAMYRCASSQESETQYFGPGTRLLVL.

The chain employs TRBV6-2 or TRBV6-3 and TRBJ2-3; TRBD1 matches at 8 bases. Unmatched junction bases numbered 3, after V lost 2 bases and J lost 5 bases. Germline CDR1 is MNHEY and CDR2 is SVGEGT. The CDR3 is made up of 14 amino acids. In nucleotides, the CDR3 is TGTGCCAGCAGTTACGGACAGGGATTAGATACGCAGTATTTT. It yields the protein CASSYGQGLDTQYF.

The chain is built from TRBV5-1 and TRBJ1-2; no reliable D call. V gave up 9 bases and J gave up 5 bases, with 20 bases separating them. The CDR3 has 14 residues. CDR1 and CDR2 (germline): SGHRS, YFSETQ. The CDR3 DNA reads as TGCGCCACCACGACCGGCGACGGGTTTTATGGCTACACCTTC. Translated, it gives CATTTGDGFYGYTF.

The gene calls are TRBV28 and TRBJ1-1; D possibly corresponds to TRBD1 (5 bases). The V end lost 8 bases, the J end lost 5 bases, and 9 bases lay between the germline ends. CDR1 and CDR2 (germline): MDHEN, SYDVKM. The CDR3 contains 11 residues. Written as DNA, the CDR3 is TGTGCCAGCCTGGGGCATACTGAAGCTTTCTTT. Amino acid sequence: CASLGHTEAFF.

V gene TRBV2 combines with J gene TRBJ2-3, with TRBD2 identical over 14 bases. After removal of 5 bases from V and 0 bases from J, the junction contained 7 bases not matched to a gene. Germline CDR1 is SNHLY and CDR2 is FYNNEI. The CDR3 has 18 residues. The CDR3 loop is CASSPGTSGSRSTDTQYF. DNA for the CDR3: TGTGCCAGCAGTCCCGGGACTAGCGGGAGTAGAAGCACAGATACGCAGTATTTT.

This chain connects TRBV29-1 to TRBJ1-1, with D perhaps matching TRBD1 (5 bases). Trimming removed 5 bases from V and 2 bases from J, with 12 bases in between. The CDR3 is made up of 13 amino acids. Germline V gene lookup returns CDR1 SQVTM and CDR2 ANQGSEA. CDR3 loop: CSVLGRANTEAFF. The CDR3, as DNA: TGCAGCGTTTTGGGCAGGGCAAACACTGAAGCTTTCTTT.

The V gene is TRBV7-9, the J gene TRBJ2-1; D is perhaps TRBD1 (5 bases). This CDR3 contains 14 residues. Germline loops: CDR1 SEHNR, CDR2 FQNEAQ (reference sequence). V gave up 7 bases and J gave up 10 bases, with 20 bases separating them. CDR3 amino acids: CASNYFDPAGEQFF. CDR3 coding DNA: TGTGCCAGCAACTATTTCGATCCGGCAGGGGAGCAGTTCTTC. The full variable domain, with the rest looked up from reference TRBV7-9 and TRBJ2-1, is DTGVSQNPRHKITKRGQNVTFRCDPISEHNRLYWYRQTLGQGPEFLTYFQNEAQLEKSRLLSDRFSAERPKGSFSTLEIQRTEQGDSAMYLCASNYFDPAGEQFFGPGTRLTVL.

The genes are TRBV6-6 and TRBJ2-7; 8 bases fit TRBD1. In germline, CDR1 is MNHNY, CDR2 SVGAGI (reference sequence). V gave up 5 bases and J gave up 6 bases; unmatched junction bases: 6. The CDR3 runs 13 residues. CDR3 loop: CASSHLDRVEQYV. The DNA of the CDR3 is TGTGCCAGCAGTCACCTGGACAGGGTCGAGCAGTACGTC.

V gene TRBV28 combines with J gene TRBJ1-1; D is uncertain. Trimming took off 7 bases at V and 4 bases at J, with 7 bases between the two ends. Germline assignment: CDR1 MDHEN and CDR2 SYDVKM. The CDR3 is 11 residues long. As DNA, the CDR3 is TGTGCCAGCACCTCCCCCACTGAAGCTTTCTTT. It is translated as CASTSPTEAFF.

The chain joins TRBV6-2 or TRBV6-3 to TRBJ2-4; D is perhaps TRBD2 (5 bases). V lost 6 bases to trimming and J lost 0 bases, with 6 bases between them. This CDR3 comprises 13 residues. In germline, CDR1 is MNHEY, CDR2 SVGEGT. CDR3 sequence (DNA): TGTGCCAGCAGCGGACTAGCCAAAAACATTCAGTACTTC. Protein product: CASSGLAKNIQYF.

The chain uses TRBV20-1 and TRBJ1-2; D is uncertain. CDR1 DFQATT and CDR2 SNEGSKA come from the germline V gene (reference sequence). The CDR3 extends over 10 amino acids. The V gene lost 6 bases and the J gene lost 4 bases, with 6 bases spanning the gap. The CDR3 reads CSAFSYGYTF. The CDR3 DNA reads as TGCAGTGCCTTTTCCTATGGCTACACCTTC.

CDR3 nucleotides: TGTGCCAGCAGTGAAGAGTTGGGACTAAGCAATGAGCAGTTCTTC. It codes for CASSEELGLSNEQFF. The chain uses TRBV6-1 and TRBJ2-1; TRBD2 matches 7 bases. The CDR3 spans 15 residues. Germline CDR1 is MNHNS and CDR2 is SASEGT. Trimming at V came to 1 base and at J to 6 bases, leaving 6 bases not matched to a gene.

The chain links TRBV3-1 (or the pseudogene TRBV3-2) to TRBJ2-2; TRBD2 matches at 7 bases. V gave up 1 base and J gave up 7 bases; unmatched junction bases: 0. The CDR3 loop spans 13 amino acids. Germline-derived CDR1 and CDR2 are LGHDT and YNNKEL (reference sequence). The CDR3 coding sequence is TGTGCCAGCAGCCAAGGGGGGGGCGGGGAGCTGTTTTTT. Translated: CASSQGGGGELFF.

The chain links TRBV11-3 to TRBJ2-7; a weak D match, TRBD2 (5 bases). Germline CDR1 reads SGHNT; CDR2 reads YENEEA. This CDR3 spans 12 amino acids. The V and J ends lost 5 bases and 2 bases respectively, with 7 bases between them. DNA for the CDR3: TGTGCCAGCAGCCCCGGGACCTACGAGCAGTACGTC. It specifies CASSPGTYEQYV.

The V call is TRBV18, the J call TRBJ2-1; 10 bases align to TRBD2. After removal of 6 bases from V and 10 bases from J, the junction contained 15 bases not matched to a gene. CDR1 is KGHSH and CDR2 is LQKENI in the germline V gene. The CDR3 sequence is 16 residues long. The CDR3 sequence is CASSRTSGGREGEQFF. CDR3 coding DNA: TGTGCCAGCTCGCGGACTAGCGGCGGGAGAGAAGGCGAGCAGTTCTTC.

This clone was seen just once. CDR3 DNA: TGCGCCAGCAGCCTTCTGGCTCAGGATGAAGCTTTCTTT. Translating gives CASSLLAQDEAFF. The chain carries TRBV4-1 and TRBJ1-1; D is uncertain. V lost 4 bases to trimming and J lost 7 bases, with 13 bases between them. The CDR3 consists of 13 residues. Germline CDR1 reads MGHRA; CDR2 reads YSYEKL.

Here the CDR3 reads CASSLVSSGKETQYF. CDR3 nucleotides: TGTGCCAGCAGCTTAGTGTCTAGCGGAAAAGAGACCCAGTACTTC. The chain carries TRBV11-2 and TRBJ2-5; 7 bases are shared with TRBD2. Trimming removed 1 base from V and 3 bases from J; junction bases left unmatched: 5. CDR1 is SGHAT, CDR2 FQNNGV, per germline. The CDR3 extends over 15 amino acids.

A few counts support this clone. The chain links TRBV7-2 to TRBJ2-5; 7 nucleotides agree with TRBD2. The trim removed 2 bases at V and 5 bases at J, leaving 11 bases unmatched. CDR1 is SGHTA, CDR2 FQGNSA, per germline. This CDR3 comprises 16 residues. The CDR3 bases are TGTGCCAGCAGCTTAAGGGTCTTGTTGGGGGGGGAGACCCAGTACTTC. Translating gives CASSLRVLLGGETQYF. Full variable domain (rest looked up from reference TRBV7-2 and TRBJ2-5): GAGVSQSPSNKVTEKGKDVELRCDPISGHTALYWYRQSLGQGLEFLIYFQGNSAPDKSGLPSDRFSAERTGGSVSTLTIQRTQQEDSAVYLCASSLRVLLGGETQYFGPGTRLLVL.

In this sample, this clone turned up a few times. The chain uses TRBV10-2 and TRBJ1-2; TRBD1 aligns across 7 bases. CDR3 length equals 13 residues. V trimming: 10 bases; J trimming: 4 bases; junction bases outside the gene matches: 9. The germline V gene encodes CDR1 WSHSY and CDR2 SAAADI. In DNA, the CDR3 is TGCGCCACCACACGACAGGGAGGCTATGGCTACACCTTC. Amino acid sequence: CATTRQGGYGYTF.

The chain joins TRBV10-1 to TRBJ2-5; 10 bases line up with TRBD2. This CDR3 spans 13 amino acids. Germline CDR1 is WNHNN and CDR2 is SYGVQD (reference sequence). CDR3 bases: TGCGCACAAAAGCGGGAGGGATTGGAGACCCAGTACTTC. This translates into CAQKREGLETQYF.

This chain uses TRBV5-6 with TRBJ2-1, with 12 bases identical to TRBD2. CDR3 length: 18 amino acids. Germline lookup yields CDR1 SGHDT and CDR2 YYEEEE. Trimming at V came to 4 bases and at J to 7 bases, leaving 15 bases not matched to a gene. DNA for the CDR3: TGTGCCAGCAGCCCCACAAGCCTGACTAGCGGGAGTACGAATGAGCAGTTCTTC. Translation gives CASSPTSLTSGSTNEQFF.